The 17 T cell receptor beta chains in this list originate from one sample, sequenced in a study of blood T cell repertoires in COVID-19. Sequenced by immunoSEQ multiplex PCR; TCRdb stores in-frame clones only, minus some. This table holds some 180,000 clones, 84% found once. The specimen sequenced was PBMCs or T cells enriched from blood (not recorded which). Receptors originate from a woman aged 25 to 39 who had been exposed to COVID-19.

The V and J genes are TRBV19 and TRBJ1-2; 10 bases are shared with TRBD1. Germline CDR1 LNHDA, CDR2 SQIVND (reference sequence). After removal of 6 bases from V and 4 bases from J, the junction contained 8 bases not matched to a gene. This CDR3 comprises 15 residues. The CDR3 DNA reads as TGTGCCAGTAGAGACGACAGGGGGCGCTTCTATGGCTACACCTTC. Encoded protein: CASRDDRGRFYGYTF.

This rearrangement joins TRBV6-5 to TRBJ1-5; perhaps TRBD1 as D (6 bases). The CDR3 consists of 13 residues. V was cut by 6 bases and J by 6 bases, with 12 bases left in between. Germline V gives CDR1 MNHEY, CDR2 SVGAGI. The CDR3 nucleotides read TGTGCCAGCAGGTGGGGGCAGGGTCAGCCCCAGCATTTT. Protein sequence: CASRWGQGQPQHF.

This rearrangement joins TRBV5-1 to TRBJ1-3; weak D call: TRBD1 (5 bases). V lost 0 bases, J lost 8 bases, and 12 bases lay in between. CDR1 SGHRS and CDR2 YFSETQ come from the germline V gene. The CDR3 consists of 14 residues. The CDR3 region is CASSLEAGSDTIYF. DNA of the CDR3: TGCGCCAGCAGCTTGGAGGCAGGGTCAGACACCATATATTTT.

This rearrangement joins TRBV27 to TRBJ2-3; 15 bases fit TRBD2. Germline assignment: CDR1 MNHEY and CDR2 SMNVEV (reference sequence). The CDR3 has 15 residues. After removal of 5 bases from V and 7 bases from J, the junction contained 4 bases not matched to a gene. The CDR3 nucleotides read TGTGCCAGCAGTGGACTAGCGGGGGGGGCTTATACGCAGTATTTT. This sequence encodes CASSGLAGGAYTQYF.

The V gene is TRBV30, the J gene TRBJ1-4; D remains ambiguous. V was pared by 1 base and J by 8 bases, with 5 bases between. The length of the CDR3 is 11 residues. The germline gives CDR1 GTSNPN, CDR2 SVGIG (reference sequence). In nucleotides, the CDR3 is TGTGCCTGGAGTGCCCGGGAAAAACTGTTTTTT. Protein sequence: CAWSAREKLFF.

The chain is built from TRBV18 and TRBJ1-1; D is unclear. Trimming left V 5 bases short and J 4 bases short, with 11 bases between. Germline assignment: CDR1 KGHSH and CDR2 LQKENI. CDR3 length: 13 amino acids. The CDR3 DNA reads TGTGCCAGCTCATCTGCGAGCGGCACTGAAGCTTTCTTT. It yields the protein CASSSASGTEAFF.

The chain has TRBV12-3 or TRBV12-4 and TRBJ1-1; D perhaps matches TRBD1 (6 bases). Trimming shortened V by 6 bases and J by 1 base, and 9 bases separated the two germline ends. The CDR3 covers 13 residues. CDR3 amino acids: CASSPGQNTEAFF. The CDR3 bases are TGTGCCAGCAGCCCGGGACAGAACACTGAAGCTTTCTTT.

V and J are TRBV18 and TRBJ2-5, with TRBD1 matching over 7 bases. The CDR3 spans 13 residues. With V trimmed by 3 bases and J by 4 bases, 2 bases remained unmatched. Germline CDR1 KGHSH, CDR2 LQKENI. The CDR3 coding sequence is TGTGCCAGCTCACCGGGACAGACAGAGACCCAGTACTTC. Translation: CASSPGQTETQYF. The full variable domain, its missing parts supplied by reference TRBV18 and TRBJ2-5, is NAGVMQNPRHLVRRRGQEARLRCSPMKGHSHVYWYRQLPEEGLKFMVYLQKENIIDESGMPKERFSAEFPKEGPSILRIQQVVRGDSAAYFCASSPGQTETQYFGPGTRLLVL.

The chain couples TRBV6-5 to TRBJ2-5; TRBD1 aligns across 7 bases. From germline, CDR1 is MNHEY and CDR2 SVGAGI. CDR3 length: 15 residues. Unmatched junction bases numbered 12, after V lost 6 bases and J lost 5 bases. DNA for the CDR3: TGTGCCAGCAGACCGTTGGACAGGCGTGGGGAGACCCAGTACTTC. Protein: CASRPLDRRGETQYF.

This chain links TRBV19 with TRBJ1-2, with 7 positions matching TRBD1. The CDR3 is made up of 12 amino acids. Trimming took 1 base from V and 8 from J; bases not matched to a gene: 1. CDR1 is LNHDA, CDR2 SQIVND, per germline (reference sequence). Here the CDR3 reads CASSIGQGGYTF. CDR3 bases: TGTGCCAGTAGTATAGGACAGGGAGGCTACACCTTC.

V gene TRBV9 combines with J gene TRBJ1-5, with D possibly TRBD1 on 6 matching bases. There are 17 residues in the CDR3. Germline V gene data show CDR1 as SGDLS and CDR2 as YYNGEE. V lost 0 bases, J lost 5 bases, and 18 bases lay in between. The CDR3 coding sequence is TGTGCCAGCAGCGTAGGGCCGGGTGGGGGCCTGGATCAGCCCCAGCATTTT. Translation gives CASSVGPGGGLDQPQHF.

This clone was detected once. The rearrangement uses TRBV4-1 and TRBJ2-2; weak D call: TRBD1 (5 bases). CDR3 length: 14 amino acids. Trimming took off 3 bases at V and 7 bases at J, with 12 bases between the two ends. Germline CDR1 is MGHRA and CDR2 is YSYEKL. CDR3 nucleotides: TGCGCCAGCAGCCATTTCAGGGCCGGCGGGGAGCTGTTTTTT. Its protein is CASSHFRAGGELFF.

The chain links TRBV7-9 to TRBJ1-5, with TRBD1 identical over 10 bases. The CDR3 contains 14 residues. The junction had 6 bases not matched to a gene; V was cut back by 5 bases and J by 8 bases. Germline CDR1 SEHNR, CDR2 FQNEAQ (reference sequence). CDR3 sequence reads: CASSPTGGDEPQHF. The CDR3, as DNA: TGTGCCAGCAGCCCGACAGGGGGCGACGAGCCCCAGCATTTT.

This rearrangement joins TRBV19 to TRBJ1-1; D not certain. Germline assignment: CDR1 LNHDA and CDR2 SQIVND (reference sequence). The CDR3 length is 14 residues. V was trimmed by 3 bases and J by 0 bases, leaving 8 bases between them. The CDR3 bases are TGTGCCAGTAGTATTCGACATCTGAACACTGAAGCTTTCTTT. Its translation: CASSIRHLNTEAFF.

The chain uses TRBV7-9 and TRBJ2-2; no clear D. The V end was cut by 0 bases, the J end by 3 bases, with 11 bases between. Per the germline V gene, CDR1 is SEHNR and CDR2 is FQNEAQ (reference sequence). The CDR3 length is 16 residues. CDR3 sequence (DNA): TGTGCCAGCAGCTTAGCGCCCCAGGATGACACCGGGGAGCTGTTTTTT. This translates into CASSLAPQDDTGELFF.

V and J are TRBV4-1 and TRBJ2-2; the D gene is possibly TRBD1 (6 bases). V lost 5 bases and J 4 bases, leaving 11 bases between the germline ends. This CDR3 region has 14 residues. CDR1 MGHRA and CDR2 YSYEKL come from the germline V gene. The CDR3 nucleotides are TGCGCCAGCAGCAACAGGGTGACCACCGGGGAGCTGTTTTTT. Protein: CASSNRVTTGELFF.

Comment on this clone: The junction differs from germline at one of its ends, possibly a read error. The chain is built from TRBV11-2 and TRBJ2-7; maybe TRBD1 (6 bases). CDR1 is SGHAT, CDR2 FQNNGV, per germline. CDR3 length equals 11 residues. CDR3 protein: CASSLGRGGDF. DNA for the CDR3: TGTGCCAGCAGCTTAGGCAGGGGTGGGGACTTC.